The rows below give T cell receptor beta chains drawn from one sample of a study of T cell responses to AZD1222 COVID-19 vaccine. Libraries were prepared by immunoSEQ multiplex PCR; TCRdb keeps only in-frame clonotypes and omits some of them. The top ten clones hold approximately 5.5% of a sample with around 88,000 clones, nearly 90% of them seen once. This sample comprised peripheral blood, obtained on day 0 of AZD1222 vaccination. These receptor sequences come from an adult in good health. Each CDR3 is given with its conserved first and last residue. A D gene is named only where the DNA matches it firmly. Rows may omit the clone size; those that give it use once, few, many or a size class.

v_call: TRBV5-1
d_call: NA
j_call: TRBJ2-1
clone_size: once
cdr3_aa: CASSLAGVKINEQFF
cdr3_nt: TGCGCCAGCAGCTTGGCAGGGGTGAAAATCAATGAGCAGTTCTTC

v_call: TRBV30
d_call: TRBD1
j_call: TRBJ1-4
clone_size: NA
cdr3_aa: CAGQGVREKLFF
cdr3_nt: TGTGCCGGACAGGGCGTGCGGGAAAAACTGTTTTTT

v_call: TRBV7-3
d_call: TRBD2
j_call: TRBJ2-1
clone_size: NA
cdr3_aa: CASSLGLAGENEQFF
cdr3_nt: TGTGCCAGCAGCTTAGGCCTAGCGGGAGAAAATGAGCAGTTCTTC

v_call: TRBV4-3
d_call: NA
j_call: TRBJ1-1
clone_size: NA
cdr3_aa: CASSQERSGAALAFF
cdr3_nt: TGCGCCAGCAGCCAAGAAAGAAGCGGGGCCGCCTTGGCTTTCTTT

v_call: TRBV19
d_call: NA
j_call: TRBJ1-1
clone_size: NA
cdr3_aa: CASSIAPPPARSGTEAFF
cdr3_nt: TGTGCCAGTAGTATAGCCCCTCCGCCCGCCAGATCGGGAACTGAAGCTTTCTTT

v_call: TRBV3-1/TRBV3-2
d_call: NA
j_call: TRBJ2-7
clone_size: NA
cdr3_aa: CASSRLGAVSSYEQYF
cdr3_nt: TGTGCCAGCAGCCGCTTGGGGGCGGTATCCTCCTACGAGCAGTACTTC

v_call: TRBV7-2
d_call: NA
j_call: TRBJ1-3
clone_size: NA
cdr3_aa: CASSLGVNSGNTIYF
cdr3_nt: TGTGCCAGCAGCTTAGGGGTAAACTCTGGAAACACCATATATTTT

v_call: TRBV9
d_call: TRBD1
j_call: TRBJ1-6
clone_size: NA
cdr3_aa: CASSGPTGGNSPLHF
cdr3_nt: TGTGCCAGCAGCGGCCCTACAGGGGGGAATTCACCCCTCCACTTT

v_call: TRBV6-2/TRBV6-3
d_call: NA
j_call: TRBJ2-1
clone_size: NA
cdr3_aa: CASSYAGSSYNEQFF
cdr3_nt: TGTGCCAGCAGTTACGCGGGGAGCTCCTACAATGAGCAGTTCTTC

v_call: TRBV5-1
d_call: NA
j_call: TRBJ2-3
clone_size: NA
cdr3_aa: CASSLGLARGTDTQYF
cdr3_nt: TGCGCCAGCAGCTTGGGGCTAGCTCGGGGCACAGATACGCAGTATTTT

v_call: TRBV2
d_call: TRBD1
j_call: TRBJ1-5
clone_size: few
cdr3_aa: CASSPQGGPSNQPQHF
cdr3_nt: TGTGCCAGCAGTCCACAGGGGGGCCCTTCCAATCAGCCCCAGCATTTT

v_call: TRBV2
d_call: NA
j_call: TRBJ1-4
clone_size: NA
cdr3_aa: CASRRASGGGTNEKLFF
cdr3_nt: TGTGCCAGCAGAAGAGCCTCGGGTGGGGGTACTAATGAAAAACTGTTTTTT

v_call: TRBV19
d_call: NA
j_call: TRBJ1-1
clone_size: once
cdr3_aa: CASSMSGSGTEAFF
cdr3_nt: TGTGCCAGTAGTATGTCGGGGTCGGGCACTGAAGCTTTCTTT

v_call: TRBV5-6
d_call: NA
j_call: TRBJ1-1
clone_size: once
cdr3_aa: CASSFGMVLDTEAFF
cdr3_nt: TGTGCCAGCAGCTTCGGAATGGTTTTAGACACTGAAGCTTTCTTT

v_call: TRBV9
d_call: TRBD2
j_call: TRBJ2-7
clone_size: NA
cdr3_aa: CASSPGTSVSLYEQYF
cdr3_nt: TGTGCCAGCAGCCCCGGGACTAGCGTGTCCCTCTACGAGCAGTACTTC

v_call: TRBV5-4
d_call: TRBD1
j_call: TRBJ2-7
clone_size: NA
cdr3_aa: CASSWDRGYEQYF
cdr3_nt: TGTGCCAGCAGCTGGGACAGAGGATACGAGCAGTACTTC

v_call: TRBV7-9
d_call: NA
j_call: TRBJ1-4
clone_size: NA
cdr3_aa: CASSPSGRNEKLFF
cdr3_nt: TGTGCCAGCAGCCCCTCCGGTCGGAATGAAAAACTGTTTTTT

v_call: TRBV19
d_call: NA
j_call: TRBJ1-5
clone_size: NA
cdr3_aa: CASSLNGGPQHF
cdr3_nt: TGTGCCAGTAGTCTCAACGGTGGGCCCCAGCATTTT

v_call: TRBV14
d_call: NA
j_call: TRBJ2-1
clone_size: few
cdr3_aa: CASSPAGIYNEQFF
cdr3_nt: TGTGCCAGCAGCCCGGCGGGAATCTACAATGAGCAGTTCTTC

v_call: TRBV29-1
d_call: TRBD1
j_call: TRBJ1-1
clone_size: NA
cdr3_aa: CSVEDLQGHTEAFF
cdr3_nt: TGCAGCGTTGAAGATTTACAGGGGCACACTGAAGCTTTCTTT

v_call: TRBV29-1
d_call: TRBD1
j_call: TRBJ2-7
clone_size: NA
cdr3_aa: CSVGLGQSSYEQYF
cdr3_nt: TGCAGCGTTGGGTTGGGACAGTCTTCCTACGAGCAGTACTTC

v_call: TRBV7-9
d_call: TRBD2
j_call: TRBJ2-3
clone_size: NA
cdr3_aa: CASSPGTSGSPDTQYF
cdr3_nt: TGTGCCAGCAGCCCCGGGACTAGCGGGAGTCCAGATACGCAGTATTTT

v_call: TRBV28
d_call: TRBD1
j_call: TRBJ1-5
clone_size: NA
cdr3_aa: CASRGTGAMYSNQPQHF
cdr3_nt: TGTGCCAGCAGGGGGACAGGAGCAATGTATAGCAATCAGCCCCAGCATTTT

v_call: TRBV6-1
d_call: TRBD1
j_call: TRBJ1-5
clone_size: once
cdr3_aa: CASSETRDSGRPQHF
cdr3_nt: TGTGCCAGCAGTGAAACCCGGGACAGCGGGCGGCCCCAGCATTTT

v_call: TRBV11-2
d_call: TRBD1
j_call: TRBJ1-1
clone_size: NA
cdr3_aa: CASSRTGGTEAFF
cdr3_nt: TGTGCCAGCAGCCGTACAGGGGGCACTGAAGCTTTCTTT

v_call: TRBV5-6
d_call: NA
j_call: TRBJ2-5
clone_size: NA
cdr3_aa: CASSLAGGAETQYF
cdr3_nt: TGTGCCAGCAGCTTGGCCGGGGGAGCGGAGACCCAGTACTTC

v_call: TRBV5-1
d_call: TRBD1
j_call: TRBJ1-3
clone_size: NA
cdr3_aa: CASSLSTGGGGNTIYF
cdr3_nt: TGCGCCAGCAGCTTGTCTACAGGGGGCGGTGGAAACACCATATATTTT

v_call: TRBV10-3
d_call: TRBD1
j_call: TRBJ2-7
clone_size: NA
cdr3_aa: CAATDRGQKEQYF
cdr3_nt: TGTGCCGCAACGGACAGGGGGCAAAAGGAGCAGTACTTC

v_call: TRBV9
d_call: TRBD1
j_call: TRBJ2-5
clone_size: NA
cdr3_aa: CASSLRTGQETQYF
cdr3_nt: TGTGCCAGCAGCCTCCGGACAGGTCAAGAGACCCAGTACTTC

v_call: TRBV28
d_call: TRBD1
j_call: TRBJ1-6
clone_size: NA
cdr3_aa: CASSRPGTGMVADNSPLHF
cdr3_nt: TGTGCCAGCAGTCGCCCCGGGACAGGGATGGTCGCGGATAATTCACCCCTCCACTTT

v_call: TRBV27
d_call: TRBD1
j_call: TRBJ1-1
clone_size: NA
cdr3_aa: CASRRTGGLNTEAFF
cdr3_nt: TGTGCCAGCAGGAGGACAGGGGGTTTGAACACTGAAGCTTTCTTT

v_call: TRBV18
d_call: NA
j_call: TRBJ2-3
clone_size: NA
cdr3_aa: CASSPQGLADTQYF
cdr3_nt: TGTGCCAGCTCACCGCAGGGTTTAGCAGATACGCAGTATTTT

v_call: TRBV7-3
d_call: NA
j_call: TRBJ2-1
clone_size: once
cdr3_aa: CASSLVGSLDEQFF
cdr3_nt: TGTGCCAGCAGCTTAGTCGGGAGCCTCGATGAGCAGTTCTTC

v_call: TRBV29-1
d_call: TRBD1
j_call: TRBJ2-5
clone_size: NA
cdr3_aa: CSVEGQGAGETQYF
cdr3_nt: TGCAGCGTTGAGGGACAGGGGGCAGGGGAGACCCAGTACTTC

v_call: TRBV18
d_call: NA
j_call: TRBJ2-7
clone_size: NA
cdr3_aa: CASSPLRDYEQYF
cdr3_nt: TGTGCCAGCTCACCACTCCGGGACTACGAGCAGTACTTC

v_call: TRBV7-9
d_call: NA
j_call: TRBJ1-2
clone_size: NA
cdr3_aa: CASSLRLIYGYTF
cdr3_nt: TGTGCCAGCAGCTTACGACTGATCTATGGCTACACCTTC

v_call: TRBV28
d_call: TRBD1
j_call: TRBJ2-7
clone_size: NA
cdr3_aa: CASSLNTGTALYEQYF
cdr3_nt: TGTGCCAGCAGTTTAAATACAGGGACAGCTCTTTACGAGCAGTACTTC

v_call: TRBV18
d_call: NA
j_call: TRBJ1-5
clone_size: NA
cdr3_aa: CASSPNGGDQPQHF
cdr3_nt: TGTGCCAGCTCACCGAACGGAGGGGATCAGCCCCAGCATTTT

v_call: TRBV6-2/TRBV6-3
d_call: TRBD1
j_call: TRBJ2-7
clone_size: once
cdr3_aa: CASSSTDRGYEQYF
cdr3_nt: TGTGCCAGCAGTTCAACGGACAGGGGATACGAGCAGTACTTC

v_call: TRBV2
d_call: NA
j_call: TRBJ1-4
clone_size: NA
cdr3_aa: CASSDGRGTNEKLFF
cdr3_nt: TGTGCCAGCAGTGATGGTAGGGGAACTAATGAAAAACTGTTTTTT

v_call: TRBV29-1
d_call: NA
j_call: TRBJ1-5
clone_size: NA
cdr3_aa: CSVGGYNQPQHF
cdr3_nt: TGCAGCGTTGGCGGCTACAATCAGCCCCAGCATTTT

v_call: TRBV6-4
d_call: NA
j_call: TRBJ2-3
clone_size: NA
cdr3_aa: CASSEGPHNTQYF
cdr3_nt: TGTGCCAGCAGTGAAGGGCCTCATAATACGCAGTATTTT

v_call: TRBV9
d_call: TRBD1
j_call: TRBJ1-3
clone_size: once
cdr3_aa: CASSVEGQGGNTIYF
cdr3_nt: TGTGCCAGCAGCGTAGAGGGACAGGGAGGAAACACCATATATTTT

v_call: TRBV6-5
d_call: NA
j_call: TRBJ1-2
clone_size: NA
cdr3_aa: CASSRTESNYGYTF
cdr3_nt: TGTGCCAGCAGCAGGACCGAGAGTAACTATGGCTACACCTTC

v_call: TRBV27
d_call: TRBD2
j_call: TRBJ2-1
clone_size: NA
cdr3_aa: CASSVLAGAYNEQFF
cdr3_nt: TGTGCCAGCAGCGTACTAGCGGGAGCCTACAATGAGCAGTTCTTC

v_call: TRBV6-4
d_call: TRBD2
j_call: TRBJ2-4
clone_size: NA
cdr3_aa: CASSPTRGGKNIQYF
cdr3_nt: TGTGCCAGCAGTCCAACCCGGGGGGGGAAAAACATTCAGTACTTC

v_call: TRBV6-2/TRBV6-3
d_call: TRBD1
j_call: TRBJ1-4
clone_size: NA
cdr3_aa: CASSYQSTGGFGKLFF
cdr3_nt: TGTGCCAGCAGTTACCAATCGACAGGGGGTTTCGGAAAACTGTTTTTT

v_call: TRBV5-8
d_call: NA
j_call: TRBJ2-1
clone_size: NA
cdr3_aa: CASSLAQGSKFYNEQFF
cdr3_nt: TGTGCCAGCAGCTTGGCCCAGGGAAGTAAATTTTACAATGAGCAGTTCTTC

v_call: TRBV3-1/TRBV3-2
d_call: TRBD2
j_call: TRBJ2-1
clone_size: few
cdr3_aa: CASSQGAGGYNEQFF
cdr3_nt: TGTGCCAGCAGCCAAGGAGCGGGAGGGTACAATGAGCAGTTCTTC

v_call: TRBV18
d_call: TRBD2
j_call: TRBJ2-7
clone_size: once
cdr3_aa: CASSRPGGDEQYF
cdr3_nt: TGTGCCAGCTCACGACCCGGGGGGGACGAGCAGTACTTC

v_call: TRBV5-5
d_call: NA
j_call: TRBJ2-2
clone_size: once
cdr3_aa: CASSLGESNTGELFF
cdr3_nt: TGTGCCAGCAGCTTGGGGGAATCGAACACCGGGGAGCTGTTTTTT

v_call: TRBV5-4
d_call: TRBD2
j_call: TRBJ2-5
clone_size: NA
cdr3_aa: CASSRGRSGSETQYF
cdr3_nt: TGTGCCAGCAGCAGGGGACGGAGCGGGAGTGAGACCCAGTACTTC

v_call: TRBV7-2
d_call: NA
j_call: TRBJ2-3
clone_size: NA
cdr3_aa: CASSLRAGPSTDTQYF
cdr3_nt: TGTGCCAGCAGCTTAAGGGCGGGACCTAGCACAGATACGCAGTATTTT

v_call: TRBV10-3
d_call: NA
j_call: TRBJ2-3
clone_size: few
cdr3_aa: CAIMGGARDTQYF
cdr3_nt: TGTGCCATCATGGGGGGCGCGAGAGATACGCAGTATTTT

v_call: TRBV2
d_call: TRBD1
j_call: TRBJ1-2
clone_size: NA
cdr3_aa: CASSEGQGINGYTF
cdr3_nt: TGTGCCAGCAGTGAAGGACAGGGAATCAATGGCTACACCTTC